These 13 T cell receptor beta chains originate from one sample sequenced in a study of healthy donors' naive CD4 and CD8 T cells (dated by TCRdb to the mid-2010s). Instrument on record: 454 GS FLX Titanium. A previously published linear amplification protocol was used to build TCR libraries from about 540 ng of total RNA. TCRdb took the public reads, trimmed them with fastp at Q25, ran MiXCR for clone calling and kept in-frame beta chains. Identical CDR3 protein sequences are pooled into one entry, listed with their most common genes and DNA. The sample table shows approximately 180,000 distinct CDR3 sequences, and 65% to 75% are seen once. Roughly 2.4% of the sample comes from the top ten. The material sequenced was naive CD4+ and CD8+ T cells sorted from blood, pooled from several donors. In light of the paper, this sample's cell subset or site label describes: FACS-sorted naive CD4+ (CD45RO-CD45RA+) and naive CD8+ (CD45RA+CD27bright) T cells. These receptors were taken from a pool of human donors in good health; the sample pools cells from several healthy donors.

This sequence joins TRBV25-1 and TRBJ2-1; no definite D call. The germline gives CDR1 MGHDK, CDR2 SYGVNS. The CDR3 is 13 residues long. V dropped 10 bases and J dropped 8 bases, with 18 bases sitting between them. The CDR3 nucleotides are TGTGCCACCAGATCCCTGTGGTCTGATGAGCAGTTCTTC. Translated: CATRSLWSDEQFF.

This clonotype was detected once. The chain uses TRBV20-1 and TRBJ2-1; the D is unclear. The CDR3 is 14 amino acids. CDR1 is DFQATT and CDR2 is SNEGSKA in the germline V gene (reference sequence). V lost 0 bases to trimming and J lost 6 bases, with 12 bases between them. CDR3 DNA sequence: TGCAGTGCTAGAGATCCTGTCCTGGGCAATGAGCAGTTCTTC. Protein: CSARDPVLGNEQFF.

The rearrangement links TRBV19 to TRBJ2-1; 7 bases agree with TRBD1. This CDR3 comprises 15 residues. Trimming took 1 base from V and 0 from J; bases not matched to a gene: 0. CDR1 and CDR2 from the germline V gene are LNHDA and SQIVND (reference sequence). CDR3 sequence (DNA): TGTGCCAGTAGTATAGGGGACAGCTCCTACAATGAGCAGTTCTTC. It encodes CASSIGDSSYNEQFF.

This chain's CDR3 is CSVEGLFTDTQYF. CDR3 sequence (DNA): TGCAGCGTTGAAGGACTATTCACAGATACGCAGTATTTT. The gene calls are TRBV29-1 and TRBJ2-3, with a possible D match to TRBD2 (5 bases). The V gene's germline CDR1 is SQVTM and CDR2 ANQGSEA. The CDR3 spans 13 residues. Trimming pared 1 base from V and 2 bases from J, leaving 7 bases between.

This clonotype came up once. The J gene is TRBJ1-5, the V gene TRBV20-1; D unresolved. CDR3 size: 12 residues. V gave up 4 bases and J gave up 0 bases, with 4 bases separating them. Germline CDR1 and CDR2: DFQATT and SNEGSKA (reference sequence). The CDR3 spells CSAKSSNQPQHF. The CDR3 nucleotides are TGCAGTGCTAAGTCTAGCAATCAGCCCCAGCATTTT.

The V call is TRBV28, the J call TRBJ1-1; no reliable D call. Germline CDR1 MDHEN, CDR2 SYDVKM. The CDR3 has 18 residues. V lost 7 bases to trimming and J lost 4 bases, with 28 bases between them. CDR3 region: CASTPAGDLLGSPTEAFF. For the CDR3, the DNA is TGTGCCAGCACCCCCGCGGGTGACCTCTTAGGGAGTCCCACTGAAGCTTTCTTT.

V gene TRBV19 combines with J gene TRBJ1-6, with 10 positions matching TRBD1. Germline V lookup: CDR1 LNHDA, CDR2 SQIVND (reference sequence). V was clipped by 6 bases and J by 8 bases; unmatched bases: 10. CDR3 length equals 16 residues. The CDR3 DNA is TGTGCCAGTAGCCGGCGGGACAGGGGAAGTGATTCACCCCTCCACTTT. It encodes CASSRRDRGSDSPLHF.

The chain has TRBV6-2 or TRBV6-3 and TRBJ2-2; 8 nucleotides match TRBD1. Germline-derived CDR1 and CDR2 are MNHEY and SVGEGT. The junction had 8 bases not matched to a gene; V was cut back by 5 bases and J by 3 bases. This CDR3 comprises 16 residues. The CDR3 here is CASSKRQGYYTGELFF. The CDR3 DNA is TGTGCCAGCAGTAAACGACAGGGGTATTACACCGGGGAGCTGTTTTTT.

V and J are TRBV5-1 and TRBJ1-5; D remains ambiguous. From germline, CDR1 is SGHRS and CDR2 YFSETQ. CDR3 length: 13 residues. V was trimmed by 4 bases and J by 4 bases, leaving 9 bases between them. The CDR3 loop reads CASSPETNQPQHF. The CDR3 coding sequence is TGCGCCAGCAGCCCGGAGACAAATCAGCCCCAGCATTTT.

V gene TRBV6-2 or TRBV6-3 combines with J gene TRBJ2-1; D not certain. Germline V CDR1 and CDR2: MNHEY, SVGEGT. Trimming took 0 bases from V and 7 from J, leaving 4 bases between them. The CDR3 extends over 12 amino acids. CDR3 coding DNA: TGTGCCAGCAGTTACTCCTCAAATGAGCAGTTCTTC. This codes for CASSYSSNEQFF.

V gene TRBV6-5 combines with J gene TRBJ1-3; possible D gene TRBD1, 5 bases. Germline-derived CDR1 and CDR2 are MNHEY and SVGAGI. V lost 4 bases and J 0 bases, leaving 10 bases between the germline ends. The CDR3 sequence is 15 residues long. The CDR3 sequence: CASSLTEYSGNTIYF. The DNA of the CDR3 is TGTGCCAGCAGTTTGACAGAGTACTCTGGAAACACCATATATTTT.

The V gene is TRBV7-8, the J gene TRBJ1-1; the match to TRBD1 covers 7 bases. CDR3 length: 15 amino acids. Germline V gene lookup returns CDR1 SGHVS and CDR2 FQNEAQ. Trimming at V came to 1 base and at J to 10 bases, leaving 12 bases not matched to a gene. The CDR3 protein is CASSLGDRERGRAFF. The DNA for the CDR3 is TGTGCCAGCAGCTTAGGAGACAGGGAGAGAGGTCGAGCTTTCTTT.

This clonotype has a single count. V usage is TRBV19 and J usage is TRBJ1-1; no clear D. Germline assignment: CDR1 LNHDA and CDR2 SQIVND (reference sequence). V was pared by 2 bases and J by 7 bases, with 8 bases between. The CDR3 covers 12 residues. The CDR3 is CASSILGSEAFF. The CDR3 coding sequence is TGTGCCAGTAGTATACTCGGAAGTGAAGCTTTCTTT. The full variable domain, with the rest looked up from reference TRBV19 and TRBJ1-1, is DGGITQSPKYLFRKEGQNVTLSCEQNLNHDAMYWYRQDPGQGLRLIYYSQIVNDFQKGDIAEGYSVSREKKESFPLTVTSAQKNPTAFYLCASSILGSEAFFGQGTRLTVV.